The sequence of this T cell receptor (beta chain) was determined in a study of T cells in Graves' hyperthyroidism and ophthalmopathy. As concerns this clonotype: The antigen is unknown.

Findings and caveats of the study: Most thyroid-expanded clonotypes above 0.001 were also found in blood.

This CDR3 contains 14 residues. Germline values: CDR1 LNHDA, CDR2 SQIVND (reference sequence). The J segment lost 7 bases and the V segment lost 10 bases, leaving 13 bases of the junction unmatched. Amplification yielded TCR beta CDR3 regions, with RNA transcripts as the source. The primer set for the first-round RT-PCR of the TCR CDR3 was HTBI. One entry per CDR3 protein results from TCRdb running MiXCR on the multiplex PCR reads. In the table there are a few hundred thousand distinct CDR3 sequences, around 15% of which are singletons. This receptor was obtained from a woman aged 60-75 years with Graves' ophthalmopathy. The gene calls are TRBV19 and TRBJ1-1; 9 positions match TRBD1. Input material: blood. The chain's CDR3 is CATVGRDREFEAFF. The CDR3 DNA sequence: TGTGCCACCGTGGGACGGGACAGGGAGTTTGAAGCTTTCTTT.